This TCR beta chain was identified during a study of CD8 T cells in ankylosing spondylitis. Findings of the study overall: Matched synovial fluid from ankylosing spondylitis patients was reported to be enriched for disease-linked clones.

Using quantitative 5'-RACE with molecular barcodes, the authors made TCR beta libraries. TCRdb reanalysed the 5' RACE reads using MiXCR and keeps one entry per CDR3 protein. The sample has 30,000 or so distinct CDR3 sequences, around 5% seen once. The CDR3 sequence is 15 residues long. The V and J ends lost 5 bases and 0 bases respectively, with 13 bases between them. Germline values: CDR1 SGDLS, CDR2 YYNGEE. This clonotype was found many times. Its antigen is unidentified. This chain uses TRBV9 with TRBJ2-3, with no clear D. This TCR was recovered from a female donor with ankylosing spondylitis or in good health (not recorded which). Sequences were obtained from blood, either unsorted or a sorted T cell fraction (not recorded which). The CDR3 region has the DNA TGTGCCAGCAGTCGAAGACCTTCTAGCACAGATACGCAGTATTTT. This gives the protein CASSRRPSSTDTQYF.